The clone carrying this T cell receptor beta chain was detected once. The data were produced by immunoSEQ multiplex PCR, yet TCRdb's version contains in-frame clones alone and is incomplete. Among about 12,000 clones listed, 62% were seen once. This sample was included in a study of cytotoxic CD8 clonotypes in ibrutinib-treated CLL. Study summary: Across samples, productive templates numbered approximately 250,000 and productive rearrangements reached 94,082 on average.

Trimming stripped 2 bases from V and 3 bases from J, with 18 bases between. Germline loops: CDR1 GTSNPN, CDR2 SVGIG (reference sequence). The CDR3 covers 16 residues. This clonotype originated in a human donor with chronic lymphocytic leukemia. The chain links TRBV30 to TRBJ2-3; D assignment may be TRBD1 or TRBD2 (5 bases each). Sequencing used PBMCs, obtained before ibrutinib treatment. CDR3 in DNA: TGTGCCTGGAGTCTGCCCGGGGCTTGGGGGACAGATACGCAGTATTTT. Amino acid sequence: CAWSLPGAWGTDTQYF.